The 18 T cell receptor beta chains presented below share a single source sample, sequenced in a study of response to subunit inactivated influenza vaccine. One entry per CDR3 protein, called by TCRdb with MiXCR from the RT-PCR reads. The sample has some 520,000 distinct CDR3 sequences, more than 15% seen once. The input for sequencing was CD4+ T cells sorted from PBMCs, taken about 24 months after vaccination. Receptors were obtained from a man between 50 and 75 years old who received an inactivated influenza vaccine.

This clonotype appeared a few times. The chain couples TRBV20-1 to TRBJ2-3; D not certain. The length of the CDR3 is 12 residues. Germline CDR1 and CDR2: DFQATT and SNEGSKA (reference sequence). With 5 bases removed from V and 2 bases from J, the gap between germline ends came to 8 bases. CDR3 sequence reads: CSAPLFTDTQYF. For the CDR3, the DNA is TGCAGTGCTCCCCTGTTCACAGATACGCAGTATTTT.

This clonotype has more than one count but fewer than ten. The chain employs TRBV7-9 and TRBJ2-1; D possibly corresponds to TRBD2 (5 bases). The CDR3 has 13 amino acids. CDR1 and CDR2 from the germline V gene are SEHNR and FQNEAQ (reference sequence). Trimming stripped 5 bases from V and 7 bases from J, with 12 bases between. CDR3 sequence: CASSQIPGNEQFF. CDR3 in DNA: TGTGCCAGCAGCCAAATCCCGGGGAATGAGCAGTTCTTC.

This clonotype was observed a few times. V usage is TRBV15 and J usage is TRBJ2-7; D call uncertain. V dropped 1 base and J dropped 4 bases, with 14 bases sitting between them. CDR3 length: 15 amino acids. Looked up from germline, CDR1 is LNHNV and CDR2 is YYDKDF (reference sequence). CDR3 protein: CATSRVLGADYEQYF. As DNA, the CDR3 is TGTGCCACCAGCAGAGTGTTGGGTGCGGATTACGAGCAGTACTTC.

In this sample, this clonotype turned up a few times. The chain is built from TRBV15 and TRBJ1-5, with TRBD1 matching over 7 bases. CDR3 size: 12 residues. Germline assignment: CDR1 LNHNV and CDR2 YYDKDF (reference sequence). V lost 5 bases and J lost 6; bases outside the gene matches: 1. CDR3 nucleotides: TGTGCCACCAGCTCAGGGGGTCAGCCCCAGCATTTT. Amino acid sequence: CATSSGGQPQHF.

A few counts support this clonotype. The V gene is TRBV12-3 or TRBV12-4, the J gene TRBJ2-2; 7 nucleotides agree with TRBD2. V shed 11 bases, J shed 0 bases, and the junction held 12 bases outside the gene matches. This CDR3 spans 16 amino acids. CDR3 region: CAGRRSGGPNTGELFF. The DNA of the CDR3 is TGTGCCGGGCGGCGTTCGGGGGGACCGAACACCGGGGAGCTGTTTTTT.

This clonotype was counted a few times. The genes are TRBV3-1 and TRBJ2-1; tentatively, D is TRBD2 (6 bases). The V end lost 1 base, the J end lost 7 bases, and 14 bases lay between the germline ends. Germline CDR1 reads LGHDT; CDR2 reads YNNKEL (reference sequence). The CDR3 extends over 15 amino acids. This CDR3 is CASSQGRSSVNEQFF. CDR3 DNA: TGTGCCAGCAGCCAAGGTCGGTCTAGCGTGAATGAGCAGTTCTTC.

This clonotype has a handful of counts. The chain has TRBV19 and TRBJ1-2; 11 nucleotides line up with TRBD1. The germline gives CDR1 LNHDA, CDR2 SQIVND (reference sequence). CDR3 length: 16 residues. V lost 6 bases and J lost 2; bases outside the gene matches: 8. Written as DNA, the CDR3 is TGTGCCAGTAGCGACCGGACAGGGGGCCTGAACTATGGCTACACCTTC. Translated: CASSDRTGGLNYGYTF.

This clonotype was detected a few times. V usage is TRBV24-1 and J usage is TRBJ2-5, with a tentative D call TRBD2 (6 bases). CDR1 and CDR2 (germline): KGHDR, SFDVKD. The CDR3 runs 15 residues. The germline V and J ends were trimmed by 2 bases and 2 bases, with 11 bases remaining between them. The DNA of the CDR3 is TGTGCCACCAGTGATTCCGGGAGTCCTCAAGAGACCCAGTACTTC. Amino acid sequence: CATSDSGSPQETQYF.

This chain uses TRBV20-1 with TRBJ2-3; a possible D gene is TRBD1 (8 bases). The V gene lost 3 bases and the J gene lost 2 bases, with 15 bases spanning the gap. The CDR3 totals 15 residues. CDR1 is DFQATT, CDR2 SNEGSKA, per germline (reference sequence). CDR3 sequence: CSASTGGENTDTQYF. The CDR3 DNA reads as TGCAGTGCTAGTACAGGGGGGGAGAACACAGATACGCAGTATTTT.

At least ten counts were recorded for this clonotype. This chain uses TRBV20-1 with TRBJ2-1; 9 positions match TRBD2. Germline V gene data show CDR1 as DFQATT and CDR2 as SNEGSKA (reference sequence). This CDR3 spans 17 amino acids. With V trimmed by 5 bases and J by 7 bases, 18 bases remained unmatched. The CDR3 DNA reads as TGCAGTGCTCCTCACTTCCTAGCGGGATTCCCGGGGAATGAGCAGTTCTTC. Translating it yields CSAPHFLAGFPGNEQFF.

This clonotype was seen a few times. Written as DNA, the CDR3 is TGTGCCAGCAGTGAGGCCCTACTAGCGGGAGTCACCGGGGAGCTGTTTTTT. As protein: CASSEALLAGVTGELFF. J is TRBJ2-2 and V is TRBV6-4; 11 bases are shared with TRBD2. Germline trimming cut 3 bases from V and 4 bases from J; bases unmatched to any gene: 7. Germline V lookup: CDR1 MRHNA, CDR2 SNTAGT. The CDR3 covers 17 residues.

This clonotype was recorded at least ten times. The genes are TRBV18 and TRBJ2-5; no clear D. This CDR3 comprises 16 residues. The germline V gene encodes CDR1 KGHSH and CDR2 LQKENI. V lost 0 bases to trimming and J lost 5 bases, with 16 bases between them. Here the CDR3 reads CASSPPTRAGFETQYF. For the CDR3, the DNA is TGTGCCAGCTCACCACCGACACGTGCTGGGTTCGAGACCCAGTACTTC.

This clonotype was recorded a few times. This sequence joins TRBV7-6 and TRBJ2-2; TRBD2 matches 8 bases. Germline CDR1 reads SGHVS; CDR2 reads FNYEAQ. With V trimmed by 5 bases and J by 4 bases, 9 bases remained unmatched. The CDR3 is made up of 16 amino acids. The CDR3 sequence is CASSKAGALSTGELFF. CDR3 bases: TGTGCCAGCAGCAAAGCGGGAGCCCTTAGCACCGGGGAGCTGTTTTTT.

The rearrangement joins TRBV10-3 to TRBJ2-5; D may be TRBD1 (6 bases). V lost 4 bases and J lost 4, with 13 bases in between. Germline lookup yields CDR1 ENHRY and CDR2 SYGVKD. The CDR3 runs 14 residues. The CDR3 DNA reads as TGTGCCATCAGTGTATTTGGGGGCCGAGAGACCCAGTACTTC. It translates to CAISVFGGRETQYF.

V is TRBV7-9 and J is TRBJ1-3; D gene ambiguous. Per germline, CDR1 SEHNR and CDR2 FQNEAQ (reference sequence). Trimming removed 5 bases at V and 2 bases at J, with 10 bases between. This CDR3 has 14 amino acids. CDR3 nucleotide sequence: TGTGCCAGCAGCCAGACACAAGCTGGAAACACCATATATTTT. It is translated as CASSQTQAGNTIYF.

The chain is built from TRBV5-1 and TRBJ1-4; D perhaps matches TRBD1 (6 bases). Looked up from germline, CDR1 is SGHRS and CDR2 is YFSETQ. V was shortened by 4 bases and J by 6 bases, with 16 bases between the two germline ends. The CDR3 has 15 amino acids. CDR3 sequence: CASSRDGGRDEKLFF. CDR3 nucleotides: TGCGCCAGCAGCAGAGACGGGGGGCGGGATGAAAAACTGTTTTTT.

The chain is built from TRBV18 and TRBJ1-2, with 7 bases lining up with TRBD1. This CDR3 comprises 15 residues. Germline-derived CDR1 and CDR2 are KGHSH and LQKENI. Germline trimming cut 5 bases from V and 5 bases from J; bases unmatched to any gene: 11. DNA of the CDR3: TGTGCCAGCTCATCCACGACAGGGAGGAGTTATGGCTACACCTTC. Protein: CASSSTTGRSYGYTF.

This clonotype came up a few times. The CDR3 DNA follows: TGTGCCAGCAGCCTACTAGCGGGAGGCGGGGAGCAGTACTTC. Protein product: CASSLLAGGGEQYF. The chain is built from TRBV11-2 and TRBJ2-7; TRBD2 matches 12 bases. V shed 5 bases, J shed 7 bases, and the junction held 6 bases outside the gene matches. Germline V CDR1 and CDR2: SGHAT, FQNNGV. The CDR3 has 14 residues.